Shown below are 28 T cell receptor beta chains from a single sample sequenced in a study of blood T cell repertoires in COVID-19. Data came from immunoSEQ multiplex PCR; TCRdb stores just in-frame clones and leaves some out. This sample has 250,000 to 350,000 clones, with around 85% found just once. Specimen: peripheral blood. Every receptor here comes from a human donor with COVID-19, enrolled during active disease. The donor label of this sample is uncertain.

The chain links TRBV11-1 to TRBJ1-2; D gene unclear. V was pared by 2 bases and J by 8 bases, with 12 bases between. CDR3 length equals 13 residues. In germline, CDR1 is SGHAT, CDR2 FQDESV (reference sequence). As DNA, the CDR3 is TGTGCCAGCAGCTTAAACCGGGATGGAGGCTACACCTTC. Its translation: CASSLNRDGGYTF.

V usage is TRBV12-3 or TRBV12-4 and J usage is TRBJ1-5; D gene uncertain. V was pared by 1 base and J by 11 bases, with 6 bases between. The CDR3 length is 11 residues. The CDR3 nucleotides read TGTGCCAGCAGTTTAGGGGCAGCCCAGCATTTT. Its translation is CASSLGAAQHF.

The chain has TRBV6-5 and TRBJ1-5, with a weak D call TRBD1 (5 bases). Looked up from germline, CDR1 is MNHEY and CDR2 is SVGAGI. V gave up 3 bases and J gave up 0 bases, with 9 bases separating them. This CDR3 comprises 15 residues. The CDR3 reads CASSYSGGSNQPQHF. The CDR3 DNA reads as TGTGCCAGCAGTTATTCGGGGGGTAGCAATCAGCCCCAGCATTTT.

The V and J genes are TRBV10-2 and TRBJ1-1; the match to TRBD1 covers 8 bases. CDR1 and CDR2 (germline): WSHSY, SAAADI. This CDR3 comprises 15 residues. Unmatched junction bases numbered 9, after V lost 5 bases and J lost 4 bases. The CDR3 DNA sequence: TGCGCCAGCAGTCCGGTAGGACAGGGTGCCACTGAAGCTTTCTTT. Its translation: CASSPVGQGATEAFF.

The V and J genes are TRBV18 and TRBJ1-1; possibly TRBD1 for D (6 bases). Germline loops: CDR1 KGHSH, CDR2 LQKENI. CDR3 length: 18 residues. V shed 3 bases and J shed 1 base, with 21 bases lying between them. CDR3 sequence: CASSPNPPTGPRNTEAFF. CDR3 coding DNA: TGTGCCAGCTCACCTAACCCTCCAACAGGGCCCAGGAACACTGAAGCTTTCTTT.

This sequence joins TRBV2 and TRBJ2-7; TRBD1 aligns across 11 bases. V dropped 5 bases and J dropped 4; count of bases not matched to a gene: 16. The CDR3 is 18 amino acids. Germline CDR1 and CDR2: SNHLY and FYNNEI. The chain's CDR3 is CASSRQRRTGTGGYEQYF. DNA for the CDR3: TGTGCCAGCAGTCGCCAGAGGAGGACCGGGACAGGGGGTTACGAGCAGTACTTC. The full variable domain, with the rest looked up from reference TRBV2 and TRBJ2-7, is EPEVTQTPSHQVTQMGQEVILRCVPISNHLYFYWYRQILGQKVEFLVSFYNNEISEKSEIFDDQFSVERPDGSNFTLKIRSTKLEDSAMYFCASSRQRRTGTGGYEQYFGPGTRLTVT.

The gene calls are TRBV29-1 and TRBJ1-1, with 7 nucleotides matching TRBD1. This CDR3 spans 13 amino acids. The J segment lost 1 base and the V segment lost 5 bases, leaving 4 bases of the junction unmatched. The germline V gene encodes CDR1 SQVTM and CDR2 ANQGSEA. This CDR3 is CSVRGQANTEAFF. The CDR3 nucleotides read TGCAGCGTTAGAGGACAGGCGAACACTGAAGCTTTCTTT.

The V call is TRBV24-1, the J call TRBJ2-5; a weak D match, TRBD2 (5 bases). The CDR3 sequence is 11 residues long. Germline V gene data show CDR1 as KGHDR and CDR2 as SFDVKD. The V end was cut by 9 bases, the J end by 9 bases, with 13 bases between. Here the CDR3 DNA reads TGTGCCACCTCGATCCGGAGGTCCCAGTACTTC. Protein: CATSIRRSQYF.

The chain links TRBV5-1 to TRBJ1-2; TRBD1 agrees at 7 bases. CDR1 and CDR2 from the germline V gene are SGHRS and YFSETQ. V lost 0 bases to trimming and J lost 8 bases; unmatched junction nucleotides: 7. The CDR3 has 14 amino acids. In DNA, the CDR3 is TGCGCCAGCAGCTTGGAGGGACAGATCAGAGGCTACACCTTC. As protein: CASSLEGQIRGYTF.

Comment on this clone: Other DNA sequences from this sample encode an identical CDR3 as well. DNA of the CDR3: TGTGCCAGCAGCGTAAGGACAGGGACAGATACGCAGTATTTT. It yields the protein CASSVRTGTDTQYF. This sequence joins TRBV9 and TRBJ2-3, with TRBD1 matching 8 bases. The trim removed 1 base at V and 3 bases at J, leaving 1 base unmatched. Per germline, CDR1 SGDLS and CDR2 YYNGEE. The CDR3 contains 14 residues.

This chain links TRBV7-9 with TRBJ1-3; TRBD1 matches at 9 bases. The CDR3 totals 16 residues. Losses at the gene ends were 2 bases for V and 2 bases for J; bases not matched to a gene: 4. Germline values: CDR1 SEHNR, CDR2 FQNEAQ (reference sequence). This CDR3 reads CASSLRGDRAGNTIYF. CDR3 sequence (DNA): TGTGCCAGCAGCTTAAGAGGGGACAGGGCTGGAAACACCATATATTTT. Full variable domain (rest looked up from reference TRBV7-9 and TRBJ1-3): DTGVSQNPRHKITKRGQNVTFRCDPISEHNRLYWYRQTLGQGPEFLTYFQNEAQLEKSRLLSDRFSAERPKGSFSTLEIQRTEQGDSAMYLCASSLRGDRAGNTIYFGEGSWLTVV.

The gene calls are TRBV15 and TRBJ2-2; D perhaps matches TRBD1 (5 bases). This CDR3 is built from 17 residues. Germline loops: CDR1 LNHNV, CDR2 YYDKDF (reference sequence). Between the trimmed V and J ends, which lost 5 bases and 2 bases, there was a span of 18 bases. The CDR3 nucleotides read TGTGCCACCAGCCCACCGGGCGAGACAGTCAACACCGGGGAGCTGTTTTTT. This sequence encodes CATSPPGETVNTGELFF.

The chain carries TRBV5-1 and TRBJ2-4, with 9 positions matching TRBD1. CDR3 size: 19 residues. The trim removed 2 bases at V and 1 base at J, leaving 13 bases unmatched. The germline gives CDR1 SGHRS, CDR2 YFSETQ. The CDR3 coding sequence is TGCGCCAGCAGCTTAAACCCGGGACAGGGTGGACGGGCCAAAAACATTCAGTACTTC. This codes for CASSLNPGQGGRAKNIQYF.

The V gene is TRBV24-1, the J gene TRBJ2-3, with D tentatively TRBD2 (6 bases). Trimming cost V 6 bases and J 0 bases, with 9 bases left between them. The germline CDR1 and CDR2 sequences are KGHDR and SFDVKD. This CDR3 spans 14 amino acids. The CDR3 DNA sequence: TGTGCCACCAGTTCGGAGGGGAGCACAGATACGCAGTATTTT. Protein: CATSSEGSTDTQYF.

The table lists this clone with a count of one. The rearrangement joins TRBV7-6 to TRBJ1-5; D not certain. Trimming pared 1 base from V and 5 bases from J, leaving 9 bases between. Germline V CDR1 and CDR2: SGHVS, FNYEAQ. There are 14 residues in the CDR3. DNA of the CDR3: TGTGCCAGCAGCTTAGGAGGTTTGGATCAGCCCCAGCATTTT. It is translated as CASSLGGLDQPQHF.

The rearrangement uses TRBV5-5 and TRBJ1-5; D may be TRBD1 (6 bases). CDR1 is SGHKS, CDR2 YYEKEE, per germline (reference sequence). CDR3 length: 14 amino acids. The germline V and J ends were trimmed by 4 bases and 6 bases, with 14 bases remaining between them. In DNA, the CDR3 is TGTGCCAGCAGCACGGACAGCCAAGGTCAGCCCCAGCATTTT. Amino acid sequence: CASSTDSQGQPQHF.

CDR3 coding DNA: TGTGCCAGCAGCTTGGAGGCGGGGGGGAAGGTGGATACGCAGTATTTT. Translating gives CASSLEAGGKVDTQYF. The rearrangement joins TRBV7-8 to TRBJ2-3, with 9 bases matching TRBD2. This CDR3 region has 16 residues. Unmatched junction bases numbered 10, after V lost 3 bases and J lost 6 bases. Germline-derived CDR1 and CDR2 are SGHVS and FQNEAQ.

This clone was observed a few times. The CDR3 is CASSWTDSNQPQHF. The CDR3 DNA follows: TGTGCCAGCAGTTGGACAGATAGCAATCAGCCCCAGCATTTT. This sequence joins TRBV2 and TRBJ1-5, with D possibly matching TRBD1 (6 bases). Germline-derived CDR1 and CDR2 are SNHLY and FYNNEI. The CDR3 sequence is 14 residues long. V lost 5 bases and J lost 0, with 8 bases in between.

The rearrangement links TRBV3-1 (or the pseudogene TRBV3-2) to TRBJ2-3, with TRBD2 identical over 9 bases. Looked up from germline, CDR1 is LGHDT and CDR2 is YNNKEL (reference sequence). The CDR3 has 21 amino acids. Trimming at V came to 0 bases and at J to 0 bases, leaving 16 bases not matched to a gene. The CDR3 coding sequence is TGTGCCAGCAGCCAAGAGTTTCTGGGTGGTAGCGGGAGCTTAAGCACAGATACGCAGTATTTT. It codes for CASSQEFLGGSGSLSTDTQYF.

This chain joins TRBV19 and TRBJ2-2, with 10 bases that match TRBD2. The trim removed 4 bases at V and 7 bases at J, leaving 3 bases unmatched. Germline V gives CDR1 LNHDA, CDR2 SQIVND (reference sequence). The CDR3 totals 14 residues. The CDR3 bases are TGTGCCAGTAGTACTAGCGGGAGTATCGGGGAGCTGTTTTTT. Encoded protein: CASSTSGSIGELFF. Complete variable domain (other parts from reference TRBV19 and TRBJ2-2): DGGITQSPKYLFRKEGQNVTLSCEQNLNHDAMYWYRQDPGQGLRLIYYSQIVNDFQKGDIAEGYSVSREKKESFPLTVTSAQKNPTAFYLCASSTSGSIGELFFGEGSRLTVL.

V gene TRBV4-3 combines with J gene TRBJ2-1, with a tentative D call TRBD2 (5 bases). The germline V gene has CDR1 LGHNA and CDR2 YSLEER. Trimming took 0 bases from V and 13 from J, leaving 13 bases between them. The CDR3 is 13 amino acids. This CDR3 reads CASSQEEDVQQFF. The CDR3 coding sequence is TGCGCCAGCAGCCAAGAGGAGGACGTCCAACAGTTCTTC.

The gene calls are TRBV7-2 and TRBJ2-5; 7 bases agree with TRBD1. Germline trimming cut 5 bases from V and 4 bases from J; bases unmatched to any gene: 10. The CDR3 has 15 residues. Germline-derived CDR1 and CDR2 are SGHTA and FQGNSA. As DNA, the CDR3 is TGTGCCAGCAGCCGTTCCGGACAGGAGGCAGAGACCCAGTACTTC. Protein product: CASSRSGQEAETQYF.

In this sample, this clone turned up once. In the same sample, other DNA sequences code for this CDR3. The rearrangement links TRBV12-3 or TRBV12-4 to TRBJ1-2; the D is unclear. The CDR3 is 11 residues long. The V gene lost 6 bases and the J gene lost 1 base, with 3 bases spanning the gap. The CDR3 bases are TGTGCCAGCAGCCGTAACTATGGCTACACCTTC. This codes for CASSRNYGYTF.

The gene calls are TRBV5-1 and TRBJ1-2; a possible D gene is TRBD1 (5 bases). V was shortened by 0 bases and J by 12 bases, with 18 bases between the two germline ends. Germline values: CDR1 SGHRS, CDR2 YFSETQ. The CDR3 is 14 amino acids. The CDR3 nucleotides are TGCGCCAGCAGCTTGGCGGGAGACAGCGCGCATCACACCTTC. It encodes CASSLAGDSAHHTF.

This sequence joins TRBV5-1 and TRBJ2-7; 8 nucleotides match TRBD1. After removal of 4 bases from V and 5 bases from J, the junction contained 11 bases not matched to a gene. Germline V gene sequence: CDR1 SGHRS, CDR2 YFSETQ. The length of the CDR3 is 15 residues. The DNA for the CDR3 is TGCGCCAGCAGCCTGGCGGACAGGGAAGCCGACGAGCAGTACTTC. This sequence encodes CASSLADREADEQYF.

The CDR3 DNA is TGTGCCAGGCCGGTTGGAGGAGGAAGGTTTTATTCGTTCTTC. This sequence encodes CARPVGGGRFYSFF. The chain carries TRBV7-9 and TRBJ2-1, with a possible D match to TRBD2 (5 bases). V was trimmed by 9 bases and J by 15 bases, leaving 27 bases between them. Germline CDR1 reads SEHNR; CDR2 reads FQNEAQ (reference sequence). The CDR3 is 14 residues long. The whole variable domain, filled in from reference TRBV7-9 and TRBJ2-1, reads DTGVSQNPRHKITKRGQNVTFRCDPISEHNRLYWYRQTLGQGPEFLTYFQNEAQLEKSRLLSDRFSAERPKGSFSTLEIQRTEQGDSAMYLCARPVGGGRFYSFFGPGTRLTVL.

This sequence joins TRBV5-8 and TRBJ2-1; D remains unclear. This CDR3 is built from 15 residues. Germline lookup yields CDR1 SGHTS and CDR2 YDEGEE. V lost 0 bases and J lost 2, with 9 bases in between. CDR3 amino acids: CASSLEAGTYNEQFF. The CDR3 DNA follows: TGTGCCAGCAGCTTGGAGGCAGGCACCTACAATGAGCAGTTCTTC.

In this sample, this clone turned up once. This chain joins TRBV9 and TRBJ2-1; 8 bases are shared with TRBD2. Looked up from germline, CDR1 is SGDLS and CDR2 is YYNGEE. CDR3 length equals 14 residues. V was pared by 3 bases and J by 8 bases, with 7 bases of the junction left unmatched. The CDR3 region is CASSGSGGKDEQFF. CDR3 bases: TGTGCCAGCAGCGGATCGGGGGGGAAGGATGAGCAGTTCTTC.